This is a list of T cell receptor beta chains from one sample in a study of blood T cell repertoires in COVID-19. Repertoires were generated with immunoSEQ multiplex PCR, while TCRdb's copy carries only in-frame clones and drops some. The repertoire holds more than 45,000 clones, with 70% to 90% as singletons. Specimen: peripheral blood. The receptors derive from a man aged 80 or over with acute or convalescent COVID-19. Both conserved end residues are part of each CDR3. A D gene is named only where the DNA matches it firmly. The size of a clone is reported for some rows only, either as once, few or many, or as a class for expanded clones.

d_call	v_call	cdr3_length	j_call	clone_size	cdr3_nt	cdr3_aa
.	TRBV12-5	15	TRBJ2-3	few	TGTGCTAGTGTGGCGGCGGGGGCGGTCACAGATACGCAGTATTTT	CASVAAGAVTDTQYF
.	TRBV6-5	13	TRBJ1-1	.	TGTGCCAGCAGTTTTCCGGGAGGCACTGAAGCTTTCTTT	CASSFPGGTEAFF
.	TRBV13	12	TRBJ2-5	.	TGTGCCAGCAGCTTAACCGGAGAGACCCAGTACTTC	CASSLTGETQYF
TRBD2	TRBV19	14	TRBJ2-3	.	TGTGCCAGTAGTACCGGGGGGGCCTTAGATACGCAGTATTTT	CASSTGGALDTQYF
.	TRBV11-3	13	TRBJ1-1	.	TGTGCCAGCAGTTCTCGGAGGAACACTGAAGCTTTCTTT	CASSSRRNTEAFF
.	TRBV7-2	17	TRBJ1-3	.	TGTGCCAGCAGCTTACCAGGGTTGGCAAGTTCTGGAAACACCATATATTTT	CASSLPGLASSGNTIYF
.	TRBV6-6	15	TRBJ1-1	.	TGTGCCAGCAGGGGGTCTTCGGGGTTGAACACTGAAGCTTTCTTT	CASRGSSGLNTEAFF
.	TRBV5-1	13	TRBJ1-6	.	TGCGCCAGCAGTGAGGATTATAATTCACCCCTCCACTTT	CASSEDYNSPLHF
.	TRBV6-6	12	TRBJ1-1	once	TGTGCCAGCAGTTACGGCGGTACTGAAGCTTTCTTT	CASSYGGTEAFF
.	TRBV5-1	13	TRBJ1-2	.	TGCGCCAGCACCCTCGGGTCCTCAACGGGCTACACCTTC	CASTLGSSTGYTF
TRBD2	TRBV2	16	TRBJ2-7	.	TGTGCCAGCAGTAATCCGACTAGCGGGGGTTCCTACGAGCAGTACTTC	CASSNPTSGGSYEQYF
.	TRBV4-2	16	TRBJ2-3	once	TGTGCCAGCAGCCCGATGGGGCAGCCAGGTACAGATACGCAGTATTTT	CASSPMGQPGTDTQYF
TRBD1	TRBV15	14	TRBJ2-1	.	TGTGCCACCAGCAGGGACAGGCGATACAATGAGCAGTTCTTC	CATSRDRRYNEQFF
.	TRBV29-1	13	TRBJ2-1	.	TGCAGCGTTGAAAGGCAGGGAAGCAATGAGCAGTTCTTC	CSVERQGSNEQFF
.	TRBV7-2	16	TRBJ1-3	.	TGTGCCAGCAGCCCCCGACATTCCATCTCTGGAAACACCATATATTTT	CASSPRHSISGNTIYF
TRBD2	TRBV7-2	14	TRBJ2-1	.	TGTGCCAGCAGCGTCCTAGCGGGGGACAATGAGCAGTTCTTC	CASSVLAGDNEQFF
.	TRBV10-2	16	TRBJ1-5	.	TGCGCCAGCAGCTCCGGGACAAGGCCAAACAATCAGCCCCAGCATTTT	CASSSGTRPNNQPQHF
TRBD1	TRBV7-2	15	TRBJ1-2	.	TGTGCCAGCAGCTTTAGGACAGGGGTTGACTATGGCTACACCTTC	CASSFRTGVDYGYTF
TRBD2	TRBV11-2	16	TRBJ2-7	.	TGTGCCAGCAGCCCCTGGACTAGCGGGGGGGCCTACGAGCAGTACTTC	CASSPWTSGGAYEQYF
.	TRBV6-5	15	TRBJ1-6	.	TGTGCCAGCAGTTATGGTACAGGGCATAATTCACCCCTCCACTTT	CASSYGTGHNSPLHF
TRBD2	TRBV7-6	14	TRBJ2-7	.	TGTGCCAGCAGCCTCCGGGGGGTAGGGAACGAGCAGTACTTC	CASSLRGVGNEQYF
TRBD1	TRBV6-6	16	TRBJ1-1	.	TGTGCCAGCAGACCAGGGACAGGGGGTAGGTACACTGAAGCTTTCTTT	CASRPGTGGRYTEAFF
.	TRBV11-2	14	TRBJ2-2	once	TGTGCCAGCAGCATCCTTAGCGGCGCCGGGGAGCTGTTTTTT	CASSILSGAGELFF
TRBD2	TRBV7-2	18	TRBJ2-3	.	TGTGCCAGCAGCTTATTCCTTTTAGCGGGGGGGAGCACAGATACGCAGTATTTT	CASSLFLLAGGSTDTQYF
TRBD2	TRBV7-6	11	TRBJ2-7	.	TGTGCCAGCAGTGGACTAGCGGGTCTTAACTTC	CASSGLAGLNF